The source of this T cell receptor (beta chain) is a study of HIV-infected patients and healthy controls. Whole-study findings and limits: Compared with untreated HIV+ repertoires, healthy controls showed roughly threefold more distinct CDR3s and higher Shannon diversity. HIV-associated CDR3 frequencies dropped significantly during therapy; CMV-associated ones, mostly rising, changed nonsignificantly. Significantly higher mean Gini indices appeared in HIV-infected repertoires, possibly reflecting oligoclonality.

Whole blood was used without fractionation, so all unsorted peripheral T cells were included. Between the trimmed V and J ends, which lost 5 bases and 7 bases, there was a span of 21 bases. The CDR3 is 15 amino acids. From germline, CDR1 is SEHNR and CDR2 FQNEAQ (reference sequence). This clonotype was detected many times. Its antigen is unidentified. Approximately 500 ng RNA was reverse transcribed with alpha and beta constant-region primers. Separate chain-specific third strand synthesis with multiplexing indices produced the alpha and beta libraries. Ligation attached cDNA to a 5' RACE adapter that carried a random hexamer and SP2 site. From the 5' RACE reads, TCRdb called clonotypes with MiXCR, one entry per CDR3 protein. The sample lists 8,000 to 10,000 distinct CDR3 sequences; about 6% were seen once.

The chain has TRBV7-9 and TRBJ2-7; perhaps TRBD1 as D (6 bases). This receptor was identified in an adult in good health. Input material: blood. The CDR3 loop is CASSHRQAMFGEQYF. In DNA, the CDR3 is TGTGCCAGCAGCCACAGACAGGCTATGTTCGGGGAGCAGTACTTC.